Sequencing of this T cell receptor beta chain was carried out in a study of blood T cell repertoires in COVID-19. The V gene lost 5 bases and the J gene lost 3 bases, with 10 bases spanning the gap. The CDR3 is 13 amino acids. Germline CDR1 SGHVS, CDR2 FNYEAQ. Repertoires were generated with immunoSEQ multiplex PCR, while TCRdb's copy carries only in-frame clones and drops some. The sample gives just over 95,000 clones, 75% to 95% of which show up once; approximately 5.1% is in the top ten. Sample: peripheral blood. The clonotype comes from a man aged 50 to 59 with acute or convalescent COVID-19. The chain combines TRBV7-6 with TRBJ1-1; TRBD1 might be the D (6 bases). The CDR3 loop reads CASSRYRDTEAFF. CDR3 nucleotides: TGTGCCAGCAGCCGCTACAGGGACACTGAAGCTTTCTTT.